This entry features one TCR beta chain sequence. Each participant's cohort was designated according to participant-reported clinical history. Sequencing used immunoSEQ multiplex PCR; TCRdb keeps in-frame clones, though not all of them. The table has approximately 270,000 clones, 80% to 95% seen once; the top ten hold 2.5% to 3%. These data come from a study of blood T cell repertoires in COVID-19. The CDR3 covers 18 residues. V was clipped by 1 base and J by 1 base, with 14 bases between them. Germline-derived CDR1 and CDR2 are MDHEN and SYDVKM. The sequenced sample consisted of PBMCs or T cells enriched from blood (not recorded which). This sequence originates from a man aged 35-49 years who had been exposed to COVID-19. V is TRBV28 and J is TRBJ2-6; a weak D match, TRBD1 (6 bases). The CDR3 DNA reads TGTGCCAGCAGTTTATCTGCAGGGGTTGGTTCTGGGGCCAACGTCCTGACTTTC. Translating it yields CASSLSAGVGSGANVLTF.